This TCR beta chain was profiled in a study of T cells in Graves' hyperthyroidism and ophthalmopathy (dated by TCRdb to the late 2010s). General notes on the study: Peripheral blood was sampled at the time of initial diagnosis, prior to any treatment. To identify distinguishing TCR V-J signatures, a discovery cohort of about 95 patients was used, comprising 43 with Graves' ophthalmopathy and some 60 with stable Graves' hyperthyroidism. Prospective prediction of ophthalmopathy was tested in an independent validation cohort consisting of 18 hyperthyroidism patients and 15 or so patients who later progressed to ophthalmopathy. For training and testing, the 80 to 100 patients in the discovery cohort were randomly divided in a 7:3 ratio. In addition, the study compared T-cell repertoires in thyroid tissue and in blood from about six Graves' hyperthyroidism patients. After sampling, hyperthyroidism patients received methimazole starting at 30 mg daily, and ophthalmopathy patients received high-dose intravenous methylprednisolone. The paper reports TCR Vbeta CDR3 sequencing of more than 120 peripheral blood samples: some 44 ophthalmopathy, fewer than 80 hyperthyroidism and approximately 17 progressor patients.

With respect to this clonotype: It lacks a known antigen. Per-base qualities were not stored, and no clone one base away is much larger.

Ophthalmopathy patients had moderately to severely active disease, Clinical Activity Score of at least 3, NOSPECS grade of at least 4, and duration under 3 months. Patients with uncontrolled infections, other autoimmune diseases, pregnancy or lactation were excluded. Diagnoses were established on the basis of clinical symptoms, serum thyroxine and TRAb, thyroid ultrasound, and orbital computed tomography. PBMCs were separated from approximately 9.9 ml of fresh peripheral blood using Ficoll-Paque density gradient centrifugation. Total RNA was extracted with Trizol reagent, and quality was checked on an Agilent 2100 Bioanalyzer. Study-wide findings and limitations: During validation, the model predicted progression to ophthalmopathy a median of roughly 7.1 months ahead of onset, with around 70% sensitivity and 72.22% specificity. A model built on a 13 V-J signature distinguished ophthalmopathy from stable hyperthyroidism, reaching 87.88% sensitivity and around 81% specificity in cross-validation and 80%/75% in testing. Sample size was not statistically predetermined, and blinding of investigators to group allocation was not performed. Blood samples also contained most of the expanded thyroid clonotypes (frequency above 0.001), which suggests that blood repertoires may reflect thyroid immune responses.

CDR1 SGHTA and CDR2 FQGTGA are derived from the germline V gene. A distance of 13 bases separates the germline ends of V and J, which lose 1 base and 3 bases respectively. The CDR3 runs 15 amino acids, cysteine and phenylalanine included. Just CDR3 DNA is preserved here, 45 bases in frame from base 1. The TCR beta CDR3 regions were amplified from RNA transcripts. The TCR CDR3 was subjected to a first round of RT-PCR using the HTBI primer set and the Qiagen OneStep RT-PCR kit. Libraries were constructed in a second round of multiplex PCR, after which size selection and purification were carried out. Paired-end sequencing of the libraries was performed with 100 bp reads on an Illumina HiSeq2000. The authors processed their data as follows. SOAPnuke was used to process the raw data, with reads discarded if the reads contained adapters or uncalled bases, had a mean Phred below 15, or lacked an exact constant-primer or identifier match. COPE v1.2.5 was used to merge the high-quality paired reads, and each unique nucleotide sequence was defined as a clonotype. MiTCR v1.1 was used to align clonotypes to the IMGT TRBV, TRBD and TRBJ reference segments. The analysis included only V-J combinations with a frequency above 0.0001, which together covered approximately 99% of the repertoires. A TCS score was defined as the ratio of F50 (clonal expansion) to E x V (chaos), with BLOSUM62-based TCRdist applied between CDR3 peptides within each V-J. Welch's t-statistics and random forest reduced around 510 V-J features to 10 to 15, which were used in a naive Bayes classifier (R e1071). TCRdb trimmed the raw reads at Q25, called clones with MiXCR and kept productive beta chains. Merged by CDR3 protein, the rows form single entries marked with the most common genes and DNA. The V and J calls follow TCRdb's processing rather than the paper's. This sample holds some 350,000 distinct CDR3 sequences; over 12% were observed only once. Of the sample, approximately 19% is held by the ten largest clones.

The source of this sequence is a woman aged 60 to 75 with Graves' ophthalmopathy. The sequencing input was blood. The V and J genes are TRBV7-3 and TRBJ2-7; a tentative D match to TRBD2 spans 6 bases. The CDR3 amino acid sequence is: CASSLNSGLIYEQYF. The DNA is TGTGCCAGCAGCTTAAATAGCGGCCTTATCTACGAGCAGTACTTC.